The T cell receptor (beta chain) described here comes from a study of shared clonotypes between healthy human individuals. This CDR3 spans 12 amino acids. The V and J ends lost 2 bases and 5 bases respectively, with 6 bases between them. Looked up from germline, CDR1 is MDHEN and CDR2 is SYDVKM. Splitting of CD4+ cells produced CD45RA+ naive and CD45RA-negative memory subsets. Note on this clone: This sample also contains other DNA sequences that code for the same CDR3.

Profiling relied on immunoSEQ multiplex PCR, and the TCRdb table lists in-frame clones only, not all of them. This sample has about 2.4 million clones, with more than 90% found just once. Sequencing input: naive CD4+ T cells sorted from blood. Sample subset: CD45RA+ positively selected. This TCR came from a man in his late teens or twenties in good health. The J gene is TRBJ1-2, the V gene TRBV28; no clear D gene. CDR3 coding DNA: TGTGCCAGCAGTTTAAGTGGGTATGGCTACACCTTC. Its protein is CASSLSGYGYTF.